This section outlines one T cell receptor (beta chain) sequence together with its context. The same CDR3 can be traced to other DNA sequences in this sample. The CDR3 has 13 residues. V was pared by 0 bases and J by 2 bases, with 4 bases between. The germline V gene encodes CDR1 MNHEY and CDR2 SMNVEV (reference sequence). TCRdb's table, derived via immunoSEQ multiplex PCR, lists solely in-frame clones and lacks some. The sample lists about 1,900,000 clones, just under 95% occurring once. The data were obtained in a study of shared clonotypes between healthy human individuals. Terminally differentiated effector memory CD45RA+ cells were left out of the naive CD8 fraction, which was CD45RO-negative and positively selected for CCR7.

The receptor was isolated from a man aged 18 to 29 in good health. J is TRBJ1-1 and V is TRBV27; D is uncertain. Specimen: naive CD8+ T cells sorted from blood. The CDR3 sequence is CASSLSKNTEAFF. CDR3 in DNA: TGTGCCAGCAGTTTATCCAAAAACACTGAAGCTTTCTTT.